This section outlines one T cell receptor beta chain sequence together with its context. The CDR3 has 11 residues. Germline assignment: CDR1 MDHEN and CDR2 SYDVKM. The V gene lost 5 bases and the J gene lost 3 bases, with 2 bases spanning the gap. The data are from a study of technical replicates of blood from several donors. Clones were sequenced by immunoSEQ multiplex PCR, and TCRdb holds only the in-frame ones, with some missing. The sample lists under 90,000 clones; 93% were seen once. The clonotype was recovered from a human donor in good health. Material for sequencing was T cells isolated from PBMCs. The chain recombines TRBV28 with TRBJ2-1; no clear D. In DNA, the CDR3 is TGTGCCAGCAGTCTCTACAATGAGCAGTTCTTC. Translating gives CASSLYNEQFF.